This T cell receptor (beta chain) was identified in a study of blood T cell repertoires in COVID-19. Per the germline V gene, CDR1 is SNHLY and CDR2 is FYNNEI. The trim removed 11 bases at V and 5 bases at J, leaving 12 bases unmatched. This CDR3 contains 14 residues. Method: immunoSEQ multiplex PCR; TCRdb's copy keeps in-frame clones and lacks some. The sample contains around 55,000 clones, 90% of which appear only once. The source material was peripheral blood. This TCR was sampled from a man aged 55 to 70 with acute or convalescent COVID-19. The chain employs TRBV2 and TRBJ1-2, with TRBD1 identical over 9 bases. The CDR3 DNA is TGTGCCGGACGACAGGGGGGAGGCAGATATGGCTACACCTTC. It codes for CAGRQGGGRYGYTF.